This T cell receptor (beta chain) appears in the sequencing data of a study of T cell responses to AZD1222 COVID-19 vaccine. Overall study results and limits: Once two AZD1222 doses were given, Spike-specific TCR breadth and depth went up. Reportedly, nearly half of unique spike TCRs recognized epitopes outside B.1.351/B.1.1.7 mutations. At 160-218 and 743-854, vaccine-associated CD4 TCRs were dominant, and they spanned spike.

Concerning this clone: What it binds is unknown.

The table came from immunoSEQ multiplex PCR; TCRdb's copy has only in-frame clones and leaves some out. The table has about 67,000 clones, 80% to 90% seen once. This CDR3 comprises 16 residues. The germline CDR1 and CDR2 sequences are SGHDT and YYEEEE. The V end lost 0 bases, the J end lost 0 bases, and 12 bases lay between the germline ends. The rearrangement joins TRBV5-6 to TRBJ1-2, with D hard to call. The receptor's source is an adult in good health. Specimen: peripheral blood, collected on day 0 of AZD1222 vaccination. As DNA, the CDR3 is TGTGCCAGCAGCTTGGCCGGTAGGCGAACTAACTATGGCTACACCTTC. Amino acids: CASSLAGRRTNYGYTF.